This T cell receptor (beta chain) was identified during a study of blood T cell repertoires in COVID-19. At the level of the study: Material from acute and convalescent COVID-19 was sourced from the United States, Italy and Spain. The analysed material was cDNA or gDNA that came from T cells, B-cell-depleted T cells, or PBMCs.

The trim removed 9 bases at V and 2 bases at J, leaving 11 bases unmatched. CDR1 SEHNR and CDR2 FQNEAQ come from the germline V gene (reference sequence). This CDR3 comprises 15 residues. Using immunoSEQ multiplex PCR, the repertoire was profiled, and TCRdb retains in-frame clones only, with some absent. The repertoire holds about 180,000 clones, with 85% to 90% as singletons. The chain combines TRBV7-9 with TRBJ2-5; 8 bases align to TRBD1. Material: PBMCs or T cells enriched from blood (not recorded which). This receptor was taken from a woman in her thirties or forties with acute COVID-19. The CDR3 loop reads CASNRGTGLQETQYF. CDR3 DNA: TGTGCCAGTAACAGGGGGACAGGCCTACAAGAGACCCAGTACTTC. The whole variable domain, filled in from reference TRBV7-9 and TRBJ2-5, reads DTGVSQNPRHKITKRGQNVTFRCDPISEHNRLYWYRQTLGQGPEFLTYFQNEAQLEKSRLLSDRFSAERPKGSFSTLEIQRTEQGDSAMYLCASNRGTGLQETQYFGPGTRLLVL.